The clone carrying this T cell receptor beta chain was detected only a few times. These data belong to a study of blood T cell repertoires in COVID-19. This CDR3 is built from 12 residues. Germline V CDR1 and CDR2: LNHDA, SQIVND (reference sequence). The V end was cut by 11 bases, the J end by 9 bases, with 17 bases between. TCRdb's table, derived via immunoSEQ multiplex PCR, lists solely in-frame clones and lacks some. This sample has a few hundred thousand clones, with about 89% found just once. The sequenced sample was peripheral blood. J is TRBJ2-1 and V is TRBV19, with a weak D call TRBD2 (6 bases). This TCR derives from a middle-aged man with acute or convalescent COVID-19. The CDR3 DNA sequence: TGTGCCGCATCCCAACGGGGAGGTGAGCAGTTCTTC. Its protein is CAASQRGGEQFF. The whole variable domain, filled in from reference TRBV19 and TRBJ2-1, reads DGGITQSPKYLFRKEGQNVTLSCEQNLNHDAMYWYRQDPGQGLRLIYYSQIVNDFQKGDIAEGYSVSREKKESFPLTVTSAQKNPTAFYLCAASQRGGEQFFGPGTRLTVL.